The sequence of this T cell receptor (beta chain) was determined in a study of shared clonotypes between healthy human individuals. Study-wide background: Every donor yielded three CD4 naive, three CD4 memory, two CD8 naive and one CD8 memory plate. General study findings and limits: On the whole, naive subsets had larger estimated richness than memory subsets had. Non-shared clonotypes showed lower generation probabilities than clonotypes common to all four donors.

On this clone: No antigen is known for it.

The method was immunoSEQ multiplex PCR; TCRdb's version includes in-frame clones alone and lacks a portion of them. The sample shows fewer than 350,000 clones, around 87% of them seen only once. CDR3 length: 14 amino acids. Trimming took 4 bases from V and 1 from J, leaving 11 bases between them. Germline CDR1 is SNHLY and CDR2 is FYNNEI. The sequence was obtained from a man aged 18 to 30 in good health. V is TRBV2 and J is TRBJ2-7, with a weak D call TRBD2 (6 bases). The sequenced sample consisted of memory CD8+ T cells sorted from blood. Indicated subset: CD45RO+ cells pooled with CCR7-negative TemRA cells. This chain's CDR3 is CASSGVADSYEQYF. CDR3 DNA sequence: TGTGCCAGCAGTGGGGTAGCGGATTCCTACGAGCAGTACTTC.